This entry is about one TCR beta chain. No antigen is known for it. The data belong to a study of cytomegalovirus exposure and HLA in healthy donors (dated 2017 in TCRdb). Concerning the study at large: In an earlier analysis of roughly 590 of the donors, less than 350 Gb of sequence data and approximately 120 million unique TCR beta sequences from roughly 190 million T cells were reported. An early release covering roughly 640 HLA-typed donors comprised approximately 300 gigabases of sequencing data and around 80 million unique TCR sequences. Of the 300 to 500 genotyped donors, more than 75% were placed in the genetic ancestry cluster associated with self-reported Caucasian donors. The study aimed to test whether cataloging public T cell receptors could reveal signatures of past pathogen exposure. The T cell repertoires of 666 subjects were profiled by immunosequencing and related to cytomegalovirus serostatus. A separate validation cohort of 100 to 150 different subjects was used in addition to the roughly 620-subject first cohort. High-throughput TCR immunosequencing, statistical association of individual TCRs with disease status, and machine learning were combined to predict cytomegalovirus infection status. A later analysis re-analyzed previously published TCR beta repertoires from hundreds of donors and added high-resolution HLA genotyping to study TCR occurrence patterns. The later analysis used no new phenotypic data to find candidate immune exposures, relying instead on TCR beta sequences and their occurrence across donors. To decide whether each TCR beta V gene segment behaved as functional or pseudogenic, an earlier analysis of 587 of the donors relied on high-throughput TCR beta sequencing. Donor age, sex, ethnicity and CMV serostatus were collected together with the repertoire data. In a later genetic analysis, genome-wide SNP genotypes for about 65% of the roughly 700 donors were used, and that subset was treated as a discovery cohort. Every repertoire in the discovery cohort had been generated on one and the same sequencing platform. Class I and class II HLA loci were covered by the typing at four-digit resolution. The number of typed donors differed by locus: about 629-630 for A, B, C, DRB1 and DQB1; approximately 530 for DQA1; around 610 for DPA1; and some 470 for DPB1. Four to six DR-DQ haplotypes were handled as single units for association and clustering because linkage in the cohort was strong. On average, roughly 240,000 unique TCR beta nucleotide sequences were sequenced per donor among 350 to 400 genotyped donors of the cohort, with roughly 18% of those sequences being non-productive.

The cohort was made up of about 610 healthy bone marrow donors. At the time of sampling, every cohort member was nominally healthy, though immune exposures that went unrecorded were likely present. The donor tested CMV seronegative and was one of the 352 seronegative cohort members. Each donor provided a peripheral blood sample, and peripheral blood mononuclear cells were used for TCR beta sequencing. Genomic DNA was extracted from the blood cell samples with the Qiagen DNeasy Blood Extraction Kit. Library creation used the immunoSEQ multiplex PCR assay. For the multiplex PCR, a mixture combining 60 forward primers for TCR Vbeta segments and 13 reverse primers for TCR Jbeta segments was used. A multiplex PCR assay on genomic DNA amplified the CDR3 region of rearranged TCR beta genes. The Illumina HiSeq System was used to sequence the amplified TCR beta libraries as 87-base-pair reads. The published analysis was carried out like this. A later analysis tallied around 87 million unique TCR beta chains across the 610 or so repertoires, and around 12 million of those chains were shared by two or more donors. Raw reads were error-corrected and collapsed into unique sequences with a nearest-neighbor algorithm that merged closely related sequences to remove PCR and sequencing errors. CDR3 sequences were aligned to IMGT reference sequences to assign V, D and J gene segments. Each retained sequence needed at least a six-nucleotide match to both a V gene segment and a J gene segment. A rearrangement was called productive if the CDR3 had no stop codons and remained in frame with V and J, and every other rearrangement was called non-productive. Following IMGT convention, CDR3 was defined as the stretch from the second conserved V-encoded cysteine up to the conserved J-encoded phenylalanine. In an earlier analysis of roughly 580 of the donors, sequences lacking an unambiguous match to a single V gene segment were excluded. An earlier analysis of around 600 of the donors classified V segments as functional when productive rearrangements were above 56.7% and as segregating when the standard deviation between donors was above 5%. A statistical classification framework was developed to diagnose cytomegalovirus status using the catalog of TCR beta chain sequences. In a later analysis, V and J genes were assigned by comparing TCR nucleotide sequences against IMGT/GENE-DB human TR gene sequences. Using the TCRdist pipeline, a later analysis assigned CDR3 sequences along with most-parsimonious VDJ recombination scenarios. In a later analysis, every TCR beta chain was defined by the combination of its CDR3 amino acid sequence and its V-gene family, and reads without a unique V-gene family were dropped. As a way to deal with suspected cross-contamination and a sequencing artifact, a later analysis dropped more than 500 nucleotide sequences that were highly shared and had low generation probability. For each public chain, a later analysis derived a clonal expansion index from normalized ranks of inferred template counts within each repertoire. In a later analysis, generation probabilities were computed using a VDJ recombination model fitted to out-of-frame rearrangements, and the results were checked against IGoR. In a later analysis, TCR-TCR, TCR-HLA and TCR-CMV co-occurrence was scored with hypergeometric tests, and a repertoire-size bias correction was applied to TCR pairs. False discovery rates were estimated in a later analysis by permuting HLA or CMV assignments 20 times. In a later analysis, co-occurring TCRs were grouped using DBSCAN, and TCRdist sequence similarity was added for clustering within HLA-allele-positive subsets. Repertoires with fewer than 30,000 or more than 120,000 public chains were left out of co-occurrence clustering, as were about five repertoires with anomalous nucleotide sharing. Imported from immuneACCESS, the table was reduced by TCRdb to in-frame sequences with V and J called. These copies leave out some clones; in studies compared against another copy, an unresolved V gene accounts for under half, and the cause of the remainder is not known. V, J and clone size derive from that table, while D and trimming were established from the DNA sequence. The sample table records some 84,000 clones. 0.5% to 0.65% of the sample is in the top ten clones.

From the cysteine up to the phenylalanine, the CDR3 has a length of 16 residues. The kept DNA is CDR3 alone, 48 bases in frame from the first base. CDR1 is given as SGHRS and CDR2 as YFSETQ, both from the germline V gene. Germline trimming amounts to 4 bases on V and 11 bases on J, with 12 as the count of junction bases outside the gene matches. Overall study outcomes, separate from this receptor: A few of the identified cytomegalovirus-associated TCR beta chains were confirmed in vitro to be specific for cytomegalovirus antigens. In this cohort, only TCR beta chains were sequenced, and detectable features were limited by the absence of alpha or paired-chain data. Correlated functional status among segregating V segments might be attributable to linkage disequilibrium, but an unknown experimental factor could not be ruled out. At a false discovery rate of 0.05, a later analysis linked about 16,000 TCR beta sequences to specific HLA alleles. For the cohort, immune exposure information was limited to CMV serostatus. A later genetic analysis associated a missense DCLRE1C variant with V-gene and J-gene trimming of TCR beta chains, and an independent cohort replicated the association. Sequencing depth was assumed to be roughly uniform across donors in the presence/absence analyses, though that assumption may not hold. In a later analysis, most CMV-associated TCR beta chains were found to appear HLA-restricted, with HLA associations seemingly driven largely by CMV exposure. Roughly 17 rarely observed V segments, including chromosome 9 orphons, were excluded from the earlier analysis of approximately 500 of the donors because counts were too low. Most TCR sequences were observed very rarely across donors, whereas some public TCRs were present in many individuals. In the study, 150 to 200 TCR beta chains were listed as associated with cytomegalovirus. A later analysis reported that several top co-occurrence clusters appeared linked to parvovirus B19, influenza, CMV and Epstein-Barr virus. A cluster of highly shared sequence variants was judged likely to be a technical artifact of the sequencing pipeline. In an earlier analysis of around 600 of the donors, most TCR beta V segments appeared in productive rearrangements about 90% or about 30% of the time, broadly matching IMGT annotations. In a later analysis, HLA-associated TCR beta chains were found to be more clonally expanded and to have lower generation probabilities than equally common non-associated chains. Some IMGT-functional V segments, including TRBV6-2 and TRBV6-3, could not be told apart with the 87-base-pair reads, so those segments were excluded. The classifier was reported to diagnose cytomegalovirus status with high specificity and sensitivity in both the original and validation cohorts. Because HLA typing was unavailable for some donors at each locus, only the typed subset was used in association tests. It was suggested by the authors that the approach could potentially be generalized to other disease states and immunological phenotypes. In a later analysis, TCR association rates were found to vary across HLA loci, with the most associated TCRs seen for DRB1 alleles and the fewest for HLA-C alleles. Compared with the 666-donor mean, donors in an Asian-associated ancestry cluster had fewer N-insertions in productive TCRs, according to a later genetic analysis. Strong co-occurrence of HLA alleles, especially DR and DQ, made assigning TCR associations to individual alleles difficult. A further reported finding was that TCR beta sequences accurately predicted the HLA-A and HLA-B alleles for most subjects in the first cohort.

Sequencing used PBMCs. The chain employs TRBV5-1 and TRBJ1-6; 10 bases in between match TRBD1. The TCR was taken from a man aged 45 to 65 in good health and CMV-seronegative. The bases are TGCGCCAGCAGCCGACTTACTCCGGGACAGGGGACACCCCTCCACTTT. Translation gives CASSRLTPGQGTPLHF.